This T cell receptor (beta chain) was found in a study of CD8 T cells in Susac syndrome. Sequencing of TCR beta, carried out with a high-throughput approach, was applied to CD8+ and CD4+ T cells from the blood. Reverse transcription of roughly 0.45 to 1 ug RNA was carried out with random hexamers. By means of immunoSEQ multiplex PCR, TCR beta CDR3 spanning 54 Vbeta and 13 Jbeta underwent amplification. Using its own MiXCR run on the immunoSEQ multiplex PCR reads, TCRdb lists one record per CDR3 protein. Of over 120,000 distinct CDR3 sequences in the sample, roughly 95% are singletons; the top ten hold under 0.095%. Trimming removed 6 bases at V and 2 bases at J, with 14 bases between. This CDR3 spans 15 amino acids.

The V and J genes are TRBV12-3 or TRBV12-4 and TRBJ2-1, with unresolved D. Sample: CD4+ T cells from PBMCs. This TCR was sampled from a human donor in good health. CDR3 residues: CASRATALAYNEQFF. The CDR3 DNA sequence: TGTGCCAGCAGGGCCACAGCGCTAGCCTACAATGAGCAGTTCTTC.